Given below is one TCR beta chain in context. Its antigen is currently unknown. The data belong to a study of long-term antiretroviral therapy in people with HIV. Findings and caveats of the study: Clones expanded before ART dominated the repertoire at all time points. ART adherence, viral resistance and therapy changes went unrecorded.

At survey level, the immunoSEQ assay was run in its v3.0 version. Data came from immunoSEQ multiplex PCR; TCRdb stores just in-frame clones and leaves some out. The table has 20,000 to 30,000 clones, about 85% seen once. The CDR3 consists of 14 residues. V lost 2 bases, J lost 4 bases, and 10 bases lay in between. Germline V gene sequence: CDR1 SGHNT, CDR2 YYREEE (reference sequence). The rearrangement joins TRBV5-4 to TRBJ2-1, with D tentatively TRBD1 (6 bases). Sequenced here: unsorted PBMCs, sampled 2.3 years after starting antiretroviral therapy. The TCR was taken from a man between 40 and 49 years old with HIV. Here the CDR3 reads CASSFPGTYNEQFF. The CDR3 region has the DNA TGTGCCAGCAGCTTCCCCGGGACATACAATGAGCAGTTCTTC.